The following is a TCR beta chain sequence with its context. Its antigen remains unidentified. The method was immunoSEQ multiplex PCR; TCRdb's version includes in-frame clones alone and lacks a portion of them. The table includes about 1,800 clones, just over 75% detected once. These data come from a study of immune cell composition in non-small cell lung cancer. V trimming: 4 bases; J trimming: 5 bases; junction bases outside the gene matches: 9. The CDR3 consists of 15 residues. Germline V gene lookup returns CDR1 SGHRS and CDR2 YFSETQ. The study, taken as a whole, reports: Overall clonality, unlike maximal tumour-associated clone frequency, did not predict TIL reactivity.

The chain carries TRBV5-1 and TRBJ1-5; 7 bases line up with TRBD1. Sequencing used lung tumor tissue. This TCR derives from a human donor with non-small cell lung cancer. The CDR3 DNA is TGCGCCAGCAGCCCGGAGGGGGACAGTTATCAGCCCCAGCATTTT. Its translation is CASSPEGDSYQPQHF. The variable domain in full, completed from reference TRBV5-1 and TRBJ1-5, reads KAGVTQTPRYLIKTRGQQVTLSCSPISGHRSVSWYQQTPGQGLQFLFEYFSETQRNKGNFPGRFSGRQFSNSRSEMNVSTLELGDSALYLCASSPEGDSYQPQHFGDGTRLSIL.